This TCR delta chain was profiled in a study of gamma-delta T cells after stem cell transplantation (dated by TCRdb to the mid-2010s). This clone came up a few times. It has no known antigen specificity. TCRdb has a much larger clone's protein, which differs at residue 14 from the translation of this DNA, likely because of a read error; what is shown is the protein translated from the DNA. Other nucleotide sequences from this sample produce the same CDR3. Library preparation used RT-PCR. Instrument on record: Illumina MiSeq. TCRdb processed the public reads again with the CATT caller, after which rows with matching DNA were combined. The sample table records 1,500 to 2,000 delta-chain clones; roughly 5.4% of these occur just once. The ten largest clones capture around three fifths of the sample. The germline V gene gives CDR1 as TSWWSYY and CDR2 as QGS. V is pared back by 0 bases and J by 3 bases, with 23 bases lying between the germline termini. The CDR3 starts with the cysteine, ends with the phenylalanine, and has 19 residues. Solely the CDR3 DNA is kept, with 57 bases framed from the first base.

Recombination linked TRDV1 to TRDJ1, with an unclear D gene assignment. This receptor was identified in a human donor. It is not recorded whose cells these are; they may come from a transplant donor. The material sequenced was gamma-delta T cells. The DNA sequence is TGTGCTCTTGGGGAACTACGGAGATATGCTCGATTCCACGCCGATAAACTCATCTTT. Protein translation: CALGELRRYARFHADKLIF.